This is a list of T cell receptor beta chains from one sample in a study of cytomegalovirus exposure and HLA in healthy donors. TCRdb's copy holds only in-frame clones and misses some; the assay was immunoSEQ multiplex PCR. The sample includes just over 200,000 clones, around 83% of them seen just once. Sequencing was done on a sample of PBMCs. The receptors were sampled from a woman aged 40 to 50 in good health and CMV-seronegative. The conserved cysteine and the conserved F or W are not part of the CDR3 here. The order of the fields is J gene, V gene, CDR3 protein.

TRBJ2-2 | TRBV28 | ASSFLSGELF
TRBJ2-7 | TRBV30 | ASQGQGWHEQY
TRBJ2-7 | TRBV15 | ATSRDWREYEQY
TRBJ2-7 | TRBV6-5 | ASSEPAVTYEQY
TRBJ2-7 | TRBV6-5 | ASSLTSGSSYEQY
TRBJ2-5 | TRBV20-1 | STRRGETQY
TRBJ1-2 | TRBV29-1 | SANSGILAGYT
TRBJ1-2 | TRBV5-1 | ASNPGGEGGYT
TRBJ2-7 | TRBV19 | ASSMGGTGAEQY
TRBJ2-1 | TRBV7-9 | ASSLAGLAGDNEQF
TRBJ1-2 | TRBV21-1 | ASSPTLRDGAYGYT